These 31 T cell receptor beta chains were all obtained from the same sample, sequenced in a study of blood T cell repertoires in COVID-19. Sequenced by immunoSEQ multiplex PCR; TCRdb stores in-frame clones only, minus some. The sample contains 80,000 to 90,000 clones, 70% to 90% of which appear only once. The sequencing input was peripheral blood. The receptors originated from a woman between 70 and 85 years old with acute or convalescent COVID-19.

This clone has more than one count but fewer than ten. The V call is TRBV6-2 or TRBV6-3, the J call TRBJ2-7, with D possibly TRBD1 on 6 matching bases. There are 15 residues in the CDR3. Trimming took 0 bases from V and 3 from J, leaving 12 bases between them. The germline V gene encodes CDR1 MNHEY and CDR2 SVGEGT. CDR3 coding DNA: TGTGCCAGCAGTTACTCCCTTGAGGGACACTACGAGCAGTACGTC. The encoded protein is CASSYSLEGHYEQYV.

Of note for this clone: In the same sample, other DNA sequences code for this CDR3. This chain links TRBV3-1 (or the pseudogene TRBV3-2) with TRBJ1-1; the D gene is possibly TRBD1 (6 bases). Germline V gives CDR1 LGHDT, CDR2 YNNKEL (reference sequence). Trimming took off 2 bases at V and 4 bases at J, with 8 bases between the two ends. The CDR3 has 13 amino acids. In DNA, the CDR3 is TGTGCCAGCAGCCAAAGGGGGGGCACTGAAGCTTTCTTT. Translated, it gives CASSQRGGTEAFF.

The chain joins TRBV4-3 to TRBJ2-2, with D hard to call. V lost 0 bases, J lost 5 bases, and 10 bases lay in between. Germline V gene data show CDR1 as LGHNA and CDR2 as YSLEER. The CDR3 consists of 15 residues. The CDR3 region has the DNA TGCGCCAGCAGCCAAGATGAAAGCCTTACCGGGGAGCTGTTTTTT. Residues: CASSQDESLTGELFF.

V usage is TRBV19 and J usage is TRBJ1-6, with D tentatively TRBD1 (6 bases). There are 15 residues in the CDR3. From germline, CDR1 is LNHDA and CDR2 SQIVND (reference sequence). Trimming took off 3 bases at V and 8 bases at J, with 14 bases between the two ends. CDR3 amino acids: CASSIKGGGYSPLHF. The CDR3 DNA follows: TGTGCCAGTAGTATTAAAGGGGGTGGATATTCACCCCTCCACTTT.

The chain is built from TRBV7-9 and TRBJ2-1; D is uncertain. This CDR3 comprises 12 residues. The germline CDR1 and CDR2 sequences are SEHNR and FQNEAQ (reference sequence). V shed 4 bases and J shed 4 bases, with 5 bases lying between them. In nucleotides, the CDR3 is TGTGCCAGCAGCTCCGGTTACAATGAGCAGTTCTTC. Its translation is CASSSGYNEQFF.

J is TRBJ2-5 and V is TRBV3-1 (or the pseudogene TRBV3-2); 7 positions match TRBD2. CDR3 length: 15 amino acids. The V gene end was trimmed by 1 base and the J gene end by 5 bases; junction bases not matched to a gene: 7. Germline V lookup: CDR1 LGHDT, CDR2 YNNKEL (reference sequence). CDR3 amino acids: CASSQGLAVGETQYF. The DNA of the CDR3 is TGTGCCAGCAGCCAAGGGCTAGCGGTCGGGGAGACCCAGTACTTC.

V is TRBV2 and J is TRBJ2-1; 7 nucleotides match TRBD1. The V gene end was trimmed by 5 bases and the J gene end by 7 bases; junction bases not matched to a gene: 11. Germline V gene lookup returns CDR1 SNHLY and CDR2 FYNNEI. The CDR3 is made up of 15 amino acids. In DNA form, the CDR3 reads TGTGCCAGCAGTCGTGCGACAGGGCTTTGGAATGAGCAGTTCTTC. Its protein is CASSRATGLWNEQFF.

The rearrangement uses TRBV6-5 and TRBJ1-6; maybe TRBD1 (5 bases). V shed 2 bases and J shed 9 bases, with 14 bases lying between them. This CDR3 is built from 15 residues. The germline gives CDR1 MNHEY, CDR2 SVGAGI. CDR3: CASSYLDLGGSPLHF. The CDR3 DNA sequence: TGTGCCAGCAGTTACCTGGACCTGGGGGGTTCACCCCTCCACTTT.

The rearrangement joins TRBV3-1 (or the pseudogene TRBV3-2) to TRBJ2-2, with 10 bases that match TRBD1. Per germline, CDR1 LGHDT and CDR2 YNNKEL (reference sequence). J lost 5 bases, V lost 4 bases, and 1 base had no gene match. The CDR3 is 14 amino acids. The CDR3 sequence: CASSLDRGTGELFF. Written as DNA, the CDR3 is TGTGCCAGCAGCCTGGACAGGGGGACCGGGGAGCTGTTTTTT.

The rearrangement joins TRBV19 to TRBJ1-2, with TRBD1 matching 10 bases. The CDR3 extends over 14 amino acids. With 6 bases clipped from V and 6 bases from J, the junction kept 7 bases outside the gene matches. Germline values: CDR1 LNHDA, CDR2 SQIVND (reference sequence). In DNA form, the CDR3 reads TGTGCCAGTAGCAACCGGGACAGGGGACATGGCTACACCTTC. Encoded protein: CASSNRDRGHGYTF.

The V call is TRBV10-2, the J call TRBJ1-1; a possible D gene is TRBD1 (6 bases). CDR1 is WSHSY and CDR2 is SAAADI in the germline V gene. The CDR3 sequence is 14 residues long. Between the trimmed V and J ends, which lost 2 bases and 1 base, there was a span of 8 bases. This CDR3 is CASSEVRGNTEAFF. CDR3 sequence (DNA): TGCGCCAGCAGTGAGGTCAGGGGGAACACTGAAGCTTTCTTT.

This chain uses TRBV2 with TRBJ2-5, with D tentatively TRBD2 (7 bases). The CDR3 length is 14 residues. The germline V gene has CDR1 SNHLY and CDR2 FYNNEI. V gave up 0 bases and J gave up 7 bases, with 12 bases separating them. In DNA form, the CDR3 reads TGTGCCAGCAGTGAAGCGGGGAGGGGGGGGACCCAGTACTTC. It specifies CASSEAGRGGTQYF.

The chain has TRBV6-1 and TRBJ1-6; D is unclear. V was shortened by 4 bases and J by 6 bases, with 16 bases between the two germline ends. This CDR3 region has 16 residues. Germline CDR1 reads MNHNS; CDR2 reads SASEGT. CDR3 sequence reads: CASSAETRLTNSPLHF. CDR3 DNA sequence: TGTGCCAGCAGTGCGGAGACCCGATTAACTAATTCACCCCTCCACTTT.

This chain links TRBV13 with TRBJ2-3; 8 bases are a match to TRBD1. CDR3 length: 17 residues. Germline-derived CDR1 and CDR2 are PRHDT and FYEKMQ (reference sequence). The V and J ends lost 5 bases and 2 bases, in that order; junction bases with no gene match: 12. DNA of the CDR3: TGTGCCAGCAGCCCGAAAACCCCGGACAGGGCCACAGATACGCAGTATTTT. Its translation: CASSPKTPDRATDTQYF. Variable domain in full (rest from reference TRBV13 and TRBJ2-3): AAGVIQSPRHLIKEKRETATLKCYPIPRHDTVYWYQQGPGQDPQFLISFYEKMQSDKGSIPDRFSAQQFSDYHSELNMSSLELGDSALYFCASSPKTPDRATDTQYFGPGTRLTVL.

V is TRBV28 and J is TRBJ1-2; 11 positions agree with TRBD1. CDR3 size: 16 residues. Per germline, CDR1 MDHEN and CDR2 SYDVKM. Trimming at V came to 5 bases and at J to 3 bases, leaving 8 bases not matched to a gene. This CDR3 reads CASSPRVGQGDYGYTF. CDR3 DNA: TGTGCCAGCAGTCCTCGTGTGGGACAGGGGGACTATGGCTACACCTTC.

In the case of this clone: This same CDR3 is encoded by further DNA sequences in the sample. This chain connects TRBV28 to TRBJ1-4; the D gene is possibly TRBD1 (5 bases). V was pared by 3 bases and J by 8 bases, with 10 bases between. This CDR3 is 13 amino acids long. Germline loops: CDR1 MDHEN, CDR2 SYDVKM. CDR3 nucleotides: TGTGCCAGCAGTTTTCAGGGAGGGGAAAAACTGTTTTTT. Amino acid sequence: CASSFQGGEKLFF.

This clone was seen a few times. V is TRBV10-3 and J is TRBJ1-1, with D maybe TRBD1 (5 bases). CDR1 and CDR2 from the germline V gene are ENHRY and SYGVKD. The CDR3 has 19 residues. V gave up 6 bases and J gave up 1 base, with 27 bases separating them. Written as DNA, the CDR3 is TGTGCCATCAGCCCCACCGGTCCGAGGTTAGGGGTTGCGAACACTGAAGCTTTCTTT. Translating gives CAISPTGPRLGVANTEAFF.

This clone was seen a handful of times. The chain employs TRBV12-3 or TRBV12-4 and TRBJ1-4, with TRBD1 as a possible D gene (5 bases). The CDR3 is made up of 13 amino acids. V lost 6 bases and J lost 8, with 13 bases in between. The CDR3 reads CASRPTGGEKLFF. In nucleotides, the CDR3 is TGTGCCAGCAGGCCCACAGGAGGGGAAAAACTGTTTTTT.

The rearrangement uses TRBV18 and TRBJ2-5, with TRBD1 identical over 10 bases. The junction had 9 bases not matched to a gene; V was cut back by 6 bases and J by 2 bases. The CDR3 is made up of 16 amino acids. The germline gives CDR1 KGHSH, CDR2 LQKENI. The CDR3 region is CASSTGTGAPQETQYF. The CDR3 DNA sequence: TGTGCCAGCTCCACCGGGACAGGGGCTCCGCAAGAGACCCAGTACTTC.

This clone has more than one count but fewer than ten. V gene TRBV6-5 combines with J gene TRBJ2-7; D is ambiguous. The V gene's germline CDR1 is MNHEY and CDR2 SVGAGI. The germline V and J ends were trimmed by 8 bases and 0 bases, with 11 bases remaining between them. This CDR3 is built from 13 residues. CDR3 nucleotide sequence: TGTGCCAGCCTCCGCGGAGACTCCTACGAGCAGTACGTC. It translates to CASLRGDSYEQYV.

V gene TRBV13 combines with J gene TRBJ1-3; the match to TRBD1 covers 7 bases. The CDR3 loop spans 16 amino acids. CDR1 PRHDT and CDR2 FYEKMQ come from the germline V gene (reference sequence). V dropped 6 bases and J dropped 4; count of bases not matched to a gene: 12. In DNA form, the CDR3 reads TGTGCCAGCAGTTTTAGACAGGGTCGTTCCGGAAACACCATATATTTT. It codes for CASSFRQGRSGNTIYF.

J is TRBJ1-5 and V is TRBV19; 7 nucleotides agree with TRBD1. The CDR3 loop spans 15 amino acids. Germline V CDR1 and CDR2: LNHDA, SQIVND (reference sequence). V lost 4 bases to trimming and J lost 0 bases; unmatched junction nucleotides: 3. This CDR3 reads CASSKGDSSNQPQHF. The CDR3 DNA reads as TGTGCCAGTAGTAAGGGGGACAGTAGCAATCAGCCCCAGCATTTT.

A single count supports this clone. The rearrangement uses TRBV19 and TRBJ1-2; D is undetermined. CDR1 is LNHDA, CDR2 SQIVND, per germline (reference sequence). The V gene lost 3 bases and the J gene lost 3 bases, with 11 bases spanning the gap. The CDR3 runs to 14 residues. In DNA, the CDR3 is TGTGCCAGTAGTATTCACGGCGGCTACTATGGCTACACCTTC. Translation gives CASSIHGGYYGYTF. Filled out from reference TRBV19 and TRBJ1-2, the complete variable domain reads DGGITQSPKYLFRKEGQNVTLSCEQNLNHDAMYWYRQDPGQGLRLIYYSQIVNDFQKGDIAEGYSVSREKKESFPLTVTSAQKNPTAFYLCASSIHGGYYGYTFGSGTRLTVV.

The V and J genes are TRBV2 and TRBJ2-5; 8 bases line up with TRBD1. From germline, CDR1 is SNHLY and CDR2 FYNNEI. CDR3 length equals 16 residues. V dropped 5 bases and J dropped 1; count of bases not matched to a gene: 9. The DNA of the CDR3 is TGTGCCAGCAGTACCCTCAGGGGGCAATTCCAAGAGACCCAGTACTTC. Amino acids: CASSTLRGQFQETQYF. The full variable domain, in which reference TRBV2 and TRBJ2-5 provide the parts outside the CDR3, is EPEVTQTPSHQVTQMGQEVILRCVPISNHLYFYWYRQILGQKVEFLVSFYNNEISEKSEIFDDQFSVERPDGSNFTLKIRSTKLEDSAMYFCASSTLRGQFQETQYFGPGTRLLVL.

This chain links TRBV24-1 with TRBJ2-1, with D possibly matching TRBD2 (5 bases). The CDR3 has 19 amino acids. V was clipped by 4 bases and J by 4 bases, with 25 bases between them. Per germline, CDR1 KGHDR and CDR2 SFDVKD. The CDR3, as DNA: TGTGCCACCAGTGACCCTCTATGGCGGGTCGGAGAGGGATACAATGAGCAGTTCTTC. It encodes CATSDPLWRVGEGYNEQFF.

This chain uses TRBV23-1 with TRBJ1-5; D is uncertain. TRBV23-1 is filed as an ORF, its function uncertain. This CDR3 has 20 residues. The V gene lost 3 bases and the J gene lost 0 bases, with 24 bases spanning the gap. CDR3 sequence reads: CASSHPEGGVMGYSNQPQHF. The CDR3 DNA sequence: TGCGCCAGCAGTCATCCCGAGGGTGGGGTCATGGGCTATAGCAATCAGCCCCAGCATTTT.

The V gene is TRBV28, the J gene TRBJ1-1; 8 bases agree with TRBD1. J lost 0 bases, V lost 3 bases, and 9 bases had no gene match. The CDR3 covers 17 residues. Germline CDR1 reads MDHEN; CDR2 reads SYDVKM. The CDR3 coding sequence is TGTGCCAGCAGTTTCCAAGGACAGGGTTGGATGAACACTGAAGCTTTCTTT. Its translation is CASSFQGQGWMNTEAFF.

This rearrangement joins TRBV29-1 to TRBJ2-1, with TRBD2 identical over 12 bases. The V gene's germline CDR1 is SQVTM and CDR2 ANQGSEA. V dropped 6 bases and J dropped 7; count of bases not matched to a gene: 10. This CDR3 comprises 15 residues. The CDR3 region is CSVTSGGPRGNEQFF. The CDR3 bases are TGCAGCGTCACTAGCGGGGGGCCCAGAGGTAATGAGCAGTTCTTC.

DNA of the CDR3: TGCAGTGCTCCTAATAAAGAGACCCAGTACTTC. Translating gives CSAPNKETQYF. V usage is TRBV20-1 and J usage is TRBJ2-5, with D hard to call. In germline, CDR1 is DFQATT, CDR2 SNEGSKA (reference sequence). This CDR3 region has 11 residues. Trimming shortened V by 5 bases and J by 3 bases, and 7 bases separated the two germline ends.

This chain links TRBV11-2 with TRBJ2-7; no clear D gene. The V end was cut by 5 bases, the J end by 3 bases, with 8 bases between. Germline V gives CDR1 SGHAT, CDR2 FQNNGV. CDR3 length: 12 residues. This CDR3 is CASSLSGYEQYV. The CDR3 DNA sequence: TGTGCCAGCAGCCTCTCGGGCTACGAGCAGTACGTC.

This chain uses TRBV19 with TRBJ2-1; TRBD2 might be the D (6 bases). V lost 8 bases to trimming and J lost 0 bases, with 14 bases between them. This CDR3 is built from 15 residues. Germline V lookup: CDR1 LNHDA, CDR2 SQIVND (reference sequence). The CDR3: CASQLGLSSYNEQFF. The CDR3 region has the DNA TGTGCCAGTCAACTCGGACTAAGCTCCTACAATGAGCAGTTCTTC.